Each of the 3 T cell receptor beta chains below was sequenced from the same sample in a study of PD-1 blockade in mismatch repair-deficient tumors (dated 2017 in TCRdb). Libraries were constructed by the immunoSEQ multiplex PCR assay. TCRdb retrieved this table from immuneACCESS and kept in-frame rearrangements only. Not all clones are present; in checked studies, unresolved V genes account for under half, and no reason is known for the remainder. The table for this sample lists 40,000 to 60,000 clones; more than 75% of them were counted only once. The ten largest clones take up about 3.5% of the sample. Source: peripheral blood, taken 4 weeks after starting pembrolizumab. All receptors derive from an adult with mismatch repair-deficient cancer.

The chain employs TRBV5-1 and TRBJ2-2, with TRBD1 identical over 8 bases. Germline-derived CDR1 and CDR2 are SGHRS and YFSETQ. The CDR3 loop spans 15 amino acids. J lost 10 bases, V lost 4 bases, and 12 bases had no gene match. CDR3 region: CASSPAWTGREELFF. The DNA of the CDR3 is TGCGCCAGCAGCCCAGCCTGGACAGGGCGAGAGGAGCTGTTTTTT.

The chain employs TRBV11-2 and TRBJ2-7; 8 bases align to TRBD2. This CDR3 region has 15 residues. CDR1 and CDR2 (germline): SGHAT, FQNNGV. V lost 5 bases to trimming and J lost 7 bases; unmatched junction nucleotides: 13. The CDR3 sequence: CASSPQLAALGEQYF. CDR3 sequence (DNA): TGTGCCAGCAGCCCTCAACTAGCGGCCCTCGGGGAGCAGTACTTC.

V is TRBV11-2 and J is TRBJ2-2, with TRBD2 matching over 8 bases. The CDR3 has 16 residues. Per germline, CDR1 SGHAT and CDR2 FQNNGV. The J segment lost 6 bases and the V segment lost 6 bases, leaving 12 bases of the junction unmatched. CDR3 nucleotides: TGTGCCAGCAGGTACACACCAGCGGGAGCAGCCGGGGAGCTGTTTTTT. Its protein is CASRYTPAGAAGELFF.